Here is one TCR beta chain with its context. The antigen remains undetermined. The CDR3 is 13 amino acids. V lost 9 bases to trimming and J lost 3 bases, with 15 bases between them. Per germline, CDR1 MNHNY and CDR2 SVGAGI (reference sequence). This sample is drawn from a study of chemoradiotherapy in HPV16-positive cancers. Study-wide points: Candidate HPV-specific clones and E7-related TCR motifs grew in tumor during treatment.

The method was immunoSEQ multiplex PCR; TCRdb's version includes in-frame clones alone and lacks a portion of them. The repertoire consists of some 1,300 clones, with around 88% occurring once and the leading ten covering under 5%. Repeated repertoire sampling spanned the course of chemoradiotherapy. The sequencing used tumor tissue, collected from a patient who underwent chemoradiotherapy. The chain carries TRBV6-6 and TRBJ2-7; D might be TRBD1 (6 bases). The clonotype comes from a human donor with HPV-associated anogenital cancer. CDR3 nucleotide sequence: TGTGCCAGTCGGGACATCGAGGACTACGAGCAGTACTTC. This sequence encodes CASRDIEDYEQYF.